One and the same sample provided the 5 T cell receptor beta chains below, sequenced in a study of identifying expanded T cells in peripheral blood. Profiled with immunoSEQ multiplex PCR; TCRdb holds only in-frame clones, not every one. This sample has about 100,000 clones; roughly 86% occur once, and the top ten carry around 6%. Sequencing used blood. These receptor sequences come from a person aged 18 to 75 in good health.

This chain uses TRBV6-5 with TRBJ1-1, with D perhaps matching TRBD1 (5 bases). The V end lost 3 bases, the J end lost 6 bases, and 20 bases lay between the germline ends. Per germline, CDR1 MNHEY and CDR2 SVGAGI. The CDR3 contains 16 residues. The DNA of the CDR3 is TGTGCCAGCAGTTATGGGCGGGGCAGGGTAAAGGCTGAAGCTTTCTTT. It is translated as CASSYGRGRVKAEAFF.

The chain recombines TRBV4-1 with TRBJ1-5; D gene unclear. Trimming took off 5 bases at V and 4 bases at J, with 18 bases between the two ends. This CDR3 region has 16 residues. In germline, CDR1 is MGHRA, CDR2 YSYEKL. The CDR3 nucleotides are TGCGCCAGCAGCGAAACTCAAACGTCGGGGAATCAGCCCCAGCATTTT. Translation: CASSETQTSGNQPQHF.

The rearrangement joins TRBV4-1 to TRBJ2-5; D possibly corresponds to TRBD2 (5 bases). The V end lost 3 bases, the J end lost 1 base, and 12 bases lay between the germline ends. Germline assignment: CDR1 MGHRA and CDR2 YSYEKL. This CDR3 is 15 amino acids long. Here the CDR3 reads CASSQSEVSQETQYF. The CDR3 region has the DNA TGCGCCAGCAGCCAGTCGGAGGTGAGCCAAGAGACCCAGTACTTC.

A note on this clone: This sample also contains other DNA sequences that code for the same CDR3. V is TRBV30 and J is TRBJ2-7; D is tentatively TRBD1 or TRBD2 (5 bases each). CDR3 length equals 13 residues. Looked up from germline, CDR1 is GTSNPN and CDR2 is SVGIG (reference sequence). V was trimmed by 0 bases and J by 0 bases, leaving 6 bases between them. The CDR3 reads CAWSVGVSYEQYF. CDR3 in DNA: TGTGCCTGGAGTGTGGGGGTCTCCTACGAGCAGTACTTC. Based on the CDR3 plus reference TRBV30 and TRBJ2-7, the full variable domain is SQTIHQWPATLVQPVGSPLSLECTVEGTSNPNLYWYRQAAGRGLQLLFYSVGIGQISSEVPQNLSASRPQDRQFILSSKKLLLSDSGFYLCAWSVGVSYEQYFGPGTRLTVT.

The rearrangement uses TRBV2 and TRBJ2-5; 9 positions agree with TRBD2. The length of the CDR3 is 15 residues. J lost 1 base, V lost 4 bases, and 4 bases had no gene match. Germline CDR1 is SNHLY and CDR2 is FYNNEI. CDR3 amino acids: CASSGPSGAQETQYF. CDR3 in DNA: TGTGCCAGCAGTGGACCTAGCGGGGCCCAAGAGACCCAGTACTTC. Based on the CDR3 plus reference TRBV2 and TRBJ2-5, the full variable domain is EPEVTQTPSHQVTQMGQEVILRCVPISNHLYFYWYRQILGQKVEFLVSFYNNEISEKSEIFDDQFSVERPDGSNFTLKIRSTKLEDSAMYFCASSGPSGAQETQYFGPGTRLLVL.